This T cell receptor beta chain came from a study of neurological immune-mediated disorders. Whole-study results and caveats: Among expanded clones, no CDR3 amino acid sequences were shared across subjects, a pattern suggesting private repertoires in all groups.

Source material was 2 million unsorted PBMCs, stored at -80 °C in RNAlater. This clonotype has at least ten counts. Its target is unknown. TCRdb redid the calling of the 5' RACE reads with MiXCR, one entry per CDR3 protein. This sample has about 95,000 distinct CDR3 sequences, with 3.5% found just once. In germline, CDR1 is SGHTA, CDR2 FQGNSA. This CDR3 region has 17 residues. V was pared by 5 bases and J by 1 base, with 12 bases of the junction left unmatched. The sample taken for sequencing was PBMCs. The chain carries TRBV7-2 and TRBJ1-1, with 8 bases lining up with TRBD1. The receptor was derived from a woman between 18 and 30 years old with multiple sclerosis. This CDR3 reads CASSRLTKGQENTEAFF. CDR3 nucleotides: TGTGCCAGCAGCCGCCTAACGAAGGGACAGGAGAACACTGAAGCTTTCTTT. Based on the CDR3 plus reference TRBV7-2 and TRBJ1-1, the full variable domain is GAGVSQSPSNKVTEKGKDVELRCDPISGHTALYWYRQSLGQGLEFLIYFQGNSAPDKSGLPSDRFSAERTGGSVSTLTIQRTQQEDSAVYLCASSRLTKGQENTEAFFGQGTRLTVV.